These 8 T cell receptor beta chains originate from one sample sequenced in a study of cytomegalovirus exposure and HLA in healthy donors. This PCR relied on a set of 60 Vbeta primers and 13 Jbeta primers. Assay: immunoSEQ multiplex PCR; the TCRdb copy retains only in-frame clones and omits some. Here the sample spans roughly 190,000 clones, 80% to 85% being singletons. Sequenced material: PBMCs. These receptors all come from a woman in her forties in good health and CMV-seronegative.

This chain links TRBV2 with TRBJ2-3; TRBD2 agrees at 15 bases. V lost 1 base and J lost 7; bases outside the gene matches: 15. Looked up from germline, CDR1 is SNHLY and CDR2 is FYNNEI. There are 20 residues in the CDR3. The CDR3 is CASSEVSPIGLAGGPYTQYF. The DNA of the CDR3 is TGTGCCAGCAGTGAAGTTTCCCCCATCGGACTAGCGGGAGGGCCCTATACGCAGTATTTT.

V gene TRBV7-2 combines with J gene TRBJ1-2; D gene unclear. V lost 1 base and J 2 bases, leaving 8 bases between the germline ends. Germline loops: CDR1 SGHTA, CDR2 FQGNSA. This CDR3 comprises 14 residues. CDR3: CASSLEQSNYGYTF. The CDR3 nucleotides are TGTGCCAGCAGCTTAGAACAGTCGAACTATGGCTACACCTTC.

V is TRBV9 and J is TRBJ2-5, with 7 bases fitting TRBD1. The CDR3 runs 16 residues. In germline, CDR1 is SGDLS, CDR2 YYNGEE. Unmatched junction bases numbered 8, after V lost 0 bases and J lost 3 bases. The CDR3 DNA follows: TGTGCCAGCAGCGTAGAGGGGGCATGGCCGGAAGAGACCCAGTACTTC. Encoded protein: CASSVEGAWPEETQYF.

This chain joins TRBV5-8 and TRBJ2-7; D not certain. CDR1 is SGHTS and CDR2 is YDEGEE in the germline V gene. The CDR3 loop spans 13 amino acids. The V gene lost 1 base and the J gene lost 5 bases, with 10 bases spanning the gap. The CDR3 DNA reads as TGTGCCAGCAGCTTGAACCCAGTGGACGAGCAGTACTTC. Translating it yields CASSLNPVDEQYF.

This sequence joins TRBV7-2 and TRBJ1-5; tentative D call: TRBD1 (6 bases). The CDR3 is 15 amino acids. CDR1 is SGHTA and CDR2 is FQGNSA in the germline V gene. Between the trimmed V and J ends, which lost 2 bases and 5 bases, there was a span of 13 bases. CDR3 sequence: CASSLTGSVDQPQHF. CDR3 bases: TGTGCCAGCAGCTTAACAGGGTCTGTGGATCAGCCCCAGCATTTT.

The chain couples TRBV18 to TRBJ1-1, with D possibly matching TRBD1 (5 bases). CDR3 length: 14 residues. V was clipped by 5 bases and J by 3 bases, with 13 bases between them. The germline gives CDR1 KGHSH, CDR2 LQKENI. The CDR3 protein is CASSAVTGDTEAFF. The CDR3 bases are TGTGCCAGCTCAGCTGTGACGGGGGACACTGAAGCTTTCTTT.

This clone was seen only a few times. The V gene is TRBV14, the J gene TRBJ2-5, with 9 positions matching TRBD2. The junction had 13 bases not matched to a gene; V was cut back by 4 bases and J by 7 bases. The CDR3 sequence is 16 residues long. Per germline, CDR1 SGHDN and CDR2 FVKESK. The CDR3 here is CASSRGGRAERGTQYF. CDR3 sequence (DNA): TGTGCCAGCAGCCGTGGCGGGAGGGCCGAGCGAGGGACCCAGTACTTC. The full variable domain, in which reference TRBV14 and TRBJ2-5 provide the parts outside the CDR3, is EAGVTQFPSHSVIEKGQTVTLRCDPISGHDNLYWYRRVMGKEIKFLLHFVKESKQDESGMPNNRFLAERTGGTYSTLKVQPAELEDSGVYFCASSRGGRAERGTQYFGPGTRLLVL.

The V and J genes are TRBV11-3 and TRBJ2-1, with D possibly being TRBD1 (5 bases). The CDR3 covers 17 residues. The V end was cut by 3 bases, the J end by 1 base, with 16 bases between. Germline lookup yields CDR1 SGHNT and CDR2 YENEEA. CDR3 residues: CASSFRGTVYSYNEQFF. The DNA for the CDR3 is TGTGCCAGCAGCTTTAGGGGTACGGTCTATTCCTACAATGAGCAGTTCTTC.